This paragraph covers one T cell receptor (beta chain) sequence. Its antigen is unknown. At a deep level, the assay was run. Original data processing: ImmunoSEQ yielded junction-only sequences lacking quality scores, so filtering differed. TCRdb keeps only in-frame clones here, not all; method: immunoSEQ multiplex PCR. The V and J calls and the clone size are those of that table, but D and trimming were determined from the DNA. The sample contains 2 million to 2.5 million clones, 85% to 95% of which appear only once. The record originates from a study of shared clonotypes between healthy human individuals. Study details: Plates per donor: three CD4 naive, three CD4 memory, two CD8 naive, one CD8 memory.

Findings and caveats of the study: In contrast to clonotypes shared by all four donors, non-shared clonotypes had lower generation probabilities.

Between the trimmed V and J ends, which lost 6 bases and 4 bases, there was a span of 12 bases. The germline CDR1 and CDR2 sequences are SGHAT and FQDESV (reference sequence). The CDR3 runs to 13 residues. The receptor's source is a man aged 18 to 35 in good health. Source material: naive CD4+ T cells sorted from blood. Subset indicated: CD45RA+ positively selected. V gene TRBV11-1 combines with J gene TRBJ2-5, with a possible D match to TRBD1 (6 bases). The CDR3 DNA reads as TGTGCCAGCAGAGATTCAGGGGTAGAGACCCAGTACTTC. Protein product: CASRDSGVETQYF.